The 27 T cell receptor beta chains in this list originate from one sample, sequenced in a study of cytomegalovirus exposure and HLA in healthy donors (dated by TCRdb to 2016 to 2017). The protocol used for the library was the immunoSEQ multiplex PCR assay. The multiplex PCR relied on a mix of 60 forward primers for TCR Vbeta segments and 13 reverse primers for TCR Jbeta segments. This is the immuneACCESS table as TCRdb keeps it, with only in-frame sequences that have V and J called. A part of the clones is gone; compared with another copy, unresolved V genes explain less than half, and the rest is unexplained. The sample's clone listing holds approximately 120,000 clones. The ten largest account for 1.5% to 2% of the sample. The sample comprised PBMCs. Receptors originate from a woman aged 60-70 years in good health and CMV-seronegative.

The chain couples TRBV6-5 to TRBJ2-1; possible D gene TRBD1, 6 bases. There are 12 residues in the CDR3. Trimming shortened V by 6 bases and J by 12 bases, and 15 bases separated the two germline ends. Germline V gene sequence: CDR1 MNHEY, CDR2 SVGAGI. The CDR3 reads CASSPDSSWQFF. The CDR3 nucleotides are TGTGCCAGCAGCCCGGACAGCTCTTGGCAGTTCTTC.

The chain employs TRBV10-3 and TRBJ2-7; 8 nucleotides align to TRBD2. The germline V gene has CDR1 ENHRY and CDR2 SYGVKD. The V and J ends lost 0 bases and 5 bases, in that order; junction bases with no gene match: 9. The CDR3 is 16 amino acids. In nucleotides, the CDR3 is TGTGCCATCAGTGAGTCGGGCAGCGGGGGTATCAACGAGCAGTACTTC. Translation: CAISESGSGGINEQYF.

This rearrangement joins TRBV28 to TRBJ2-7; 7 bases match TRBD1. The V gene's germline CDR1 is MDHEN and CDR2 SYDVKM. The trim removed 4 bases at V and 7 bases at J, leaving 4 bases unmatched. CDR3 length: 12 residues. DNA for the CDR3: TGTGCCAGCAGTTCACAGGGGAATGAGCAGTACTTC. Residues: CASSSQGNEQYF.

The V call is TRBV30, the J call TRBJ1-5; 9 nucleotides agree with TRBD1. The CDR3 sequence is 20 residues long. Germline V lookup: CDR1 GTSNPN, CDR2 SVGIG (reference sequence). Trimming took 1 base from V and 7 from J; bases not matched to a gene: 23. The CDR3 sequence is CAWSERRTGERGGGRQPQHF. Here the CDR3 DNA reads TGTGCCTGGAGTGAACGTCGGACAGGGGAACGGGGGGGAGGAAGGCAGCCCCAGCATTTT.

J is TRBJ2-1 and V is TRBV6-4; 11 nucleotides line up with TRBD2. The ends lost 4 bases at V and 2 bases at J; junction bases unmatched: 1. The CDR3 totals 15 residues. The germline V gene encodes CDR1 MRHNA and CDR2 SNTAGT. DNA for the CDR3: TGTGCCAGCAGTGCACTAGCGGGGGCCTACAATGAGCAGTTCTTC. Translated: CASSALAGAYNEQFF.

The gene calls are TRBV5-1 and TRBJ2-1; 8 nucleotides match TRBD2. V shed 0 bases and J 6 bases; nucleotides not matched to a gene: 8. This CDR3 has 16 amino acids. CDR1 SGHRS and CDR2 YFSETQ come from the germline V gene. The CDR3 here is CASSLAAGGPGNEQFF. As DNA, the CDR3 is TGCGCCAGCAGCTTGGCGGCGGGGGGCCCTGGCAATGAGCAGTTCTTC. Complete variable domain (other parts from reference TRBV5-1 and TRBJ2-1): KAGVTQTPRYLIKTRGQQVTLSCSPISGHRSVSWYQQTPGQGLQFLFEYFSETQRNKGNFPGRFSGRQFSNSRSEMNVSTLELGDSALYLCASSLAAGGPGNEQFFGPGTRLTVL.

The rearrangement joins TRBV6-4 to TRBJ2-2; 8 nucleotides match TRBD1. Looked up from germline, CDR1 is MRHNA and CDR2 is SNTAGT. The V gene end was trimmed by 5 bases and the J gene end by 5 bases; junction bases not matched to a gene: 7. This CDR3 contains 15 residues. The DNA for the CDR3 is TGTGCCAGCAGTTTGGACAGGGTGGAAACCGGGGAGCTGTTTTTT. Its translation is CASSLDRVETGELFF.

V gene TRBV6-5 combines with J gene TRBJ2-1; D perhaps matches TRBD2 (6 bases). Germline values: CDR1 MNHEY, CDR2 SVGAGI. With 5 bases removed from V and 7 bases from J, the gap between germline ends came to 18 bases. CDR3 length equals 15 residues. CDR3 in amino acids: CASSPMGLSANEQFF. The CDR3 DNA reads as TGTGCCAGCAGTCCTATGGGACTTAGCGCGAATGAGCAGTTCTTC.

This chain uses TRBV9 with TRBJ1-2; D not certain. The CDR3 sequence is 12 residues long. With 4 bases removed from V and 4 bases from J, the gap between germline ends came to 8 bases. CDR1 SGDLS and CDR2 YYNGEE come from the germline V gene. The CDR3 here is CASSRDLYGYTF. Written as DNA, the CDR3 is TGTGCCAGCAGCCGGGATCTCTATGGCTACACCTTC.

The chain uses TRBV28 and TRBJ2-5; D is perhaps TRBD1 (7 bases). V dropped 6 bases and J dropped 9 bases, with 20 bases sitting between them. The CDR3 covers 14 residues. Germline CDR1 and CDR2: MDHEN and SYDVKM. In DNA, the CDR3 is TGTGCCAGCAGATCAGGGGGAGGAGGATGGGCCCAGTACTTC. Protein sequence: CASRSGGGGWAQYF.

This chain joins TRBV29-1 and TRBJ2-1; the D gene is possibly TRBD1 (6 bases). The CDR3 loop spans 15 amino acids. Germline CDR1 and CDR2: SQVTM and ANQGSEA. V was pared by 4 bases and J by 5 bases, with 18 bases between. DNA of the CDR3: TGCAGCGTTGTCCCGATGGCGCCAGGGGACAATGAGCAGTTCTTC. It translates to CSVVPMAPGDNEQFF.

This chain uses TRBV6-1 with TRBJ2-1; 7 bases line up with TRBD1. Germline-derived CDR1 and CDR2 are MNHNS and SASEGT. The CDR3 loop spans 15 amino acids. V shed 8 bases, J shed 0 bases, and the junction held 7 bases outside the gene matches. The CDR3 nucleotides read TGTGCCAGCGACCCGACAGGGAACTCCTACAATGAGCAGTTCTTC. Protein: CASDPTGNSYNEQFF.

The gene calls are TRBV5-1 and TRBJ2-5; no clear D. The CDR3 covers 14 residues. The V end lost 0 bases, the J end lost 5 bases, and 11 bases lay between the germline ends. In germline, CDR1 is SGHRS, CDR2 YFSETQ. The CDR3, as DNA: TGCGCCAGCAGCTTGGACACGCTCGGGGAGACCCAGTACTTC. Encoded protein: CASSLDTLGETQYF.

The J gene is TRBJ2-1, the V gene TRBV7-9, with D unclear. This CDR3 is built from 13 residues. Germline V CDR1 and CDR2: SEHNR, FQNEAQ (reference sequence). V gave up 2 bases and J gave up 5 bases, with 7 bases separating them. The CDR3 region is CASSLSSNNEQFF. CDR3 DNA: TGTGCCAGCAGCTTATCATCTAACAATGAGCAGTTCTTC. The full variable domain, with the rest looked up from reference TRBV7-9 and TRBJ2-1, is DTGVSQNPRHKITKRGQNVTFRCDPISEHNRLYWYRQTLGQGPEFLTYFQNEAQLEKSRLLSDRFSAERPKGSFSTLEIQRTEQGDSAMYLCASSLSSNNEQFFGPGTRLTVL.

The chain carries TRBV7-9 and TRBJ2-1; the match to TRBD2 covers 7 bases. The germline gives CDR1 SEHNR, CDR2 FQNEAQ (reference sequence). CDR3 length equals 14 residues. Losses at the gene ends were 11 bases for V and 0 bases for J; bases not matched to a gene: 7. For the CDR3, the DNA is TGTGCCTATAGCGGGCAGAGCTCCTACAATGAGCAGTTCTTC. Translation: CAYSGQSSYNEQFF.

The chain employs TRBV19 and TRBJ2-2; a weak D match, TRBD1 (6 bases). Germline CDR1 reads LNHDA; CDR2 reads SQIVND (reference sequence). The CDR3 length is 18 residues. V was clipped by 4 bases and J by 3 bases, with 21 bases between them. In DNA, the CDR3 is TGTGCCAGTAGTACTCCCGGGGCCTTGGGGGCGGACACCGGGGAGCTGTTTTTT. Translation gives CASSTPGALGADTGELFF. The full variable domain, its missing parts supplied by reference TRBV19 and TRBJ2-2, is DGGITQSPKYLFRKEGQNVTLSCEQNLNHDAMYWYRQDPGQGLRLIYYSQIVNDFQKGDIAEGYSVSREKKESFPLTVTSAQKNPTAFYLCASSTPGALGADTGELFFGEGSRLTVL.

The V call is TRBV5-6, the J call TRBJ2-7; D gene uncertain. Germline V gene lookup returns CDR1 SGHDT and CDR2 YYEEEE. This CDR3 spans 11 amino acids. V was pared by 3 bases and J by 1 base, with 2 bases between. DNA of the CDR3: TGTGCCAGCAGCTCATCCTACGAGCAGTACTTC. Residues: CASSSSYEQYF. Based on the CDR3 plus reference TRBV5-6 and TRBJ2-7, the full variable domain is DAGVTQSPTHLIKTRGQQVTLRCSPKSGHDTVSWYQQALGQGPQFIFQYYEEEERQRGNFPDRFSGHQFPNYSSELNVNALLLGDSALYLCASSSSYEQYFGPGTRLTVT.

The rearrangement links TRBV5-1 to TRBJ2-1; TRBD2 matches at 11 bases. Germline V gives CDR1 SGHRS, CDR2 YFSETQ. This CDR3 is built from 16 residues. The ends lost 4 bases at V and 10 bases at J; junction bases unmatched: 13. CDR3 region: CASSAGTSGRPGEQFF. CDR3 nucleotides: TGCGCCAGCAGCGCTGGGACTAGCGGACGCCCTGGGGAGCAGTTCTTC. The full variable domain, its missing parts supplied by reference TRBV5-1 and TRBJ2-1, is KAGVTQTPRYLIKTRGQQVTLSCSPISGHRSVSWYQQTPGQGLQFLFEYFSETQRNKGNFPGRFSGRQFSNSRSEMNVSTLELGDSALYLCASSAGTSGRPGEQFFGPGTRLTVL.

The chain links TRBV25-1 to TRBJ1-2, with D unresolved. The CDR3 has 13 residues. Trimming removed 2 bases at V and 4 bases at J, with 8 bases between. Germline-derived CDR1 and CDR2 are MGHDK and SYGVNS. The CDR3 spells CASSESTVYGYTF. CDR3 sequence (DNA): TGTGCCAGCAGTGAAAGTACAGTCTATGGCTACACCTTC.

The chain employs TRBV7-9 and TRBJ2-2, with D tentatively TRBD2 (6 bases). Between the trimmed V and J ends, which lost 3 bases and 6 bases, there was a span of 20 bases. The CDR3 consists of 17 residues. Germline V lookup: CDR1 SEHNR, CDR2 FQNEAQ (reference sequence). CDR3 in amino acids: CASSLTAGNLLAGELFF. The CDR3 nucleotides are TGTGCCAGCAGCTTGACCGCGGGAAACCTTTTGGCCGGGGAGCTGTTTTTT.

This sequence joins TRBV18 and TRBJ1-1, with TRBD1 matching over 8 bases. Trimming removed 0 bases from V and 7 bases from J; junction bases left unmatched: 10. Looked up from germline, CDR1 is KGHSH and CDR2 is LQKENI. This CDR3 has 16 residues. The CDR3 is CASSPPQGAGLNEAFF. CDR3 bases: TGTGCCAGCTCACCACCCCAGGGGGCTGGGTTAAATGAAGCTTTCTTT.

The CDR3 DNA is TGTGCCAGCAGCCCTGACAGGGCCTATGGCTACACCTTC. The encoded protein is CASSPDRAYGYTF. The rearrangement uses TRBV5-8 and TRBJ1-2; 7 bases are a match to TRBD1. The V segment lost 4 bases and the J segment 4 bases; nucleotides outside the gene matches: 4. This CDR3 has 13 amino acids. CDR1 is SGHTS and CDR2 is YDEGEE in the germline V gene.

The V gene is TRBV19, the J gene TRBJ2-3, with D hard to call. The CDR3 totals 11 residues. V was cut by 5 bases and J by 2 bases, with 2 bases left in between. Germline CDR1 is LNHDA and CDR2 is SQIVND (reference sequence). The chain's CDR3 is CASSYTDTQYF. For the CDR3, the DNA is TGTGCCAGTAGTTACACAGATACGCAGTATTTT.

V and J are TRBV20-1 and TRBJ1-2, with D unresolved. The CDR3 is 11 amino acids. CDR1 and CDR2 (germline): DFQATT, SNEGSKA (reference sequence). Trimming left V 2 bases short and J 2 bases short, with 3 bases between. DNA of the CDR3: TGCAGTGCTAGACAAAACTATGGCTACACCTTC. Protein product: CSARQNYGYTF.

V is TRBV2 and J is TRBJ1-6; D unclear. The CDR3 consists of 15 residues. With 6 bases removed from V and 4 bases from J, the gap between germline ends came to 13 bases. Germline-derived CDR1 and CDR2 are SNHLY and FYNNEI. The CDR3 sequence: CASSVRVAYNSPLHF. The DNA of the CDR3 is TGTGCCAGCAGCGTCCGCGTCGCGTATAATTCACCCCTCCACTTT.

This chain links TRBV6-5 with TRBJ1-4; tentative D call: TRBD1 (6 bases). Trimming pared 3 bases from V and 4 bases from J, leaving 15 bases between. The CDR3 consists of 16 residues. CDR1 is MNHEY, CDR2 SVGAGI, per germline. In DNA form, the CDR3 reads TGTGCCAGCAGTTATACGACGGACAGAATTAATGAAAAACTGTTTTTT. Translation: CASSYTTDRINEKLFF.

The chain has TRBV29-1 and TRBJ2-1, with D possibly matching TRBD1 (5 bases). V lost 7 bases, J lost 5 bases, and 18 bases lay in between. Germline CDR1 and CDR2: SQVTM and ANQGSEA. The CDR3 runs 14 residues. Here the CDR3 reads CSGGRQGYNNEQFF. DNA for the CDR3: TGCAGCGGTGGAAGGCAGGGCTATAACAATGAGCAGTTCTTC.